This T cell receptor (beta chain) was recovered during a study of cytomegalovirus exposure and HLA in healthy donors listed by TCRdb under 2017. Describing the broader study: According to an earlier analysis of a few hundred of the donors, 150 million to 200 million T cells yielded 90 million to 140 million unique TCR beta sequences and approximately 300 Gb of sequence data. To predict cytomegalovirus infection status, the study combined high-throughput TCR immunosequencing, statistical association of individual TCRs with disease status, and machine learning. Among the roughly 410 genotyped donors, about 85% belonged to the genetic ancestry cluster associated with self-reported Caucasian donors. All discovery cohort repertoires had been generated using a single sequencing platform. Among some 410 genotyped donors of the cohort, an average of approximately 240,000 unique TCR beta nucleotide sequences was sequenced per donor, of which roughly 18% were non-productive. The study used immunosequencing to profile the T cell repertoires of about 670 subjects and linked those repertoires to cytomegalovirus serostatus. The number of donors typed differed by locus, with about 629-630 for A, B, C, DRB1 and DQB1, more than 500 for DQA1, 600 to 610 for DPA1, and around 450 for DPB1. Because of strong linkage in the cohort, four to six DR-DQ haplotypes were treated as single units for association and clustering. Alongside the repertoire data, information on donor age, sex, ethnicity and CMV serostatus was compiled. An early release that covered about 600 HLA-typed donors contained approximately 290 gigabases of sequencing data and tens of millions of unique TCR sequences. HLA typing covered class I and class II loci at four-digit resolution. The study aimed to test whether cataloging public T cell receptors could reveal signatures of past pathogen exposure. Genome-wide SNP genotypes for about 60% of the roughly 670 donors were used in a later genetic analysis, which treated that subset as a discovery cohort. To study patterns of TCR occurrence, a later analysis re-analyzed previously published TCR beta repertoires from 666 donors and added high-resolution HLA genotyping. In the later analysis, no new phenotypic data were used to find candidate immune exposures; instead, reliance was placed on TCR beta sequences and their occurrence across donors. To decide whether each TCR beta V gene segment behaved as functional or pseudogenic, an earlier analysis of some 600 of the donors relied on high-throughput TCR beta sequencing. Besides the first cohort of 666 subjects, a separate validation cohort made up of over 95 different subjects was used.

V drops 4 bases and J drops 1 base, leaving 18 bases in between. Its CDR3 holds 16 amino acids, cysteine through phenylalanine. The sequence is cut down to CDR3 DNA, 48 bases in frame from base 1. For CDR1 and CDR2, the germline V gene lists SGHRS and YFSETQ. Of note for this clone: Its antigen target is currently unknown. Per-base quality was not reported, and no clone a single base away is much larger than it.

The cohort comprised 550 to 700 healthy bone marrow donors. At the time of sampling, every cohort member was nominally healthy, though immune exposures that went unrecorded were likely present. The donor was CMV seropositive and was included in the group of 250 to 350 seropositive cohort members. A peripheral blood sample was collected from each donor, and TCR beta sequencing was performed on peripheral blood mononuclear cells. Genomic DNA extraction from the blood cell samples was performed with the Qiagen DNeasy Blood Extraction Kit. Library preparation used the immunoSEQ multiplex PCR assay. For the multiplex PCR, a mixture combining 60 forward primers for TCR Vbeta segments and 13 reverse primers for TCR Jbeta segments was used. Amplification of the CDR3 region of rearranged TCR beta genes was performed with a multiplex PCR assay on genomic DNA. The amplified TCR beta libraries were sequenced on the Illumina HiSeq System as 87-base-pair reads. Under the source paper's analysis protocol: In a later analysis, 80 million or so unique TCR beta chains were counted across the 500 to 850 repertoires, and approximately 11 million of these chains were shared by at least two donors. A nearest-neighbor algorithm error-corrected the raw reads and collapsed the reads into unique sequences, merging closely related sequences to remove PCR and sequencing errors. Alignment of CDR3 sequences to IMGT reference sequences was used to assign V, D and J gene segments. Each retained sequence needed at least a six-nucleotide match to both a V gene segment and a J gene segment. A rearrangement was called productive if the CDR3 had no stop codons and remained in frame with V and J, and every other rearrangement was called non-productive. Following IMGT convention, CDR3 was defined as the stretch from the second conserved V-encoded cysteine up to the conserved J-encoded phenylalanine. In an earlier analysis of just under 600 of the donors, sequences lacking an unambiguous match to a single V gene segment were excluded. An earlier analysis of several hundred of the donors called V segments functional above 56.7% productive rearrangements and segregating when the between-donor standard deviation exceeded 5%. A statistical classification framework was built for diagnosing cytomegalovirus status from the catalog of TCR beta chain sequences. A later analysis assigned V and J genes by comparing TCR nucleotide sequences with IMGT/GENE-DB human TR gene sequences. The TCRdist pipeline was used in a later analysis to assign CDR3 sequences and most-parsimonious VDJ recombination scenarios. A later analysis defined each TCR beta chain by its CDR3 amino acid sequence plus V-gene family, and excluded reads lacking a unique V-gene family. A later analysis removed several hundred highly shared, low-generation-probability nucleotide sequences to deal with suspected cross-contamination and a sequencing artifact. For each public chain, a later analysis derived a clonal expansion index from normalized ranks of inferred template counts within each repertoire. Generation probabilities in a later analysis came from a VDJ recombination model fitted to out-of-frame rearrangements, and those results were checked against IGoR. In a later analysis, hypergeometric tests were used to score TCR-TCR, TCR-HLA and TCR-CMV co-occurrence, with a repertoire-size bias correction applied to TCR pairs. False discovery rates were estimated in a later analysis by permuting HLA or CMV assignments 20 times. In a later analysis, co-occurring TCRs were grouped with DBSCAN, and TCRdist sequence similarity was added when clustering was performed within HLA-allele-positive subsets. For co-occurrence clustering, repertoires with fewer than 30,000 or more than 120,000 public chains were excluded, along with roughly 5 repertoires with anomalous nucleotide sharing. Here the immuneACCESS table is served through TCRdb, limited to in-frame sequences with V and J called. Missing clones are a known gap in these copies; in checked studies unresolved V genes cover under half, and the rest lacks a known reason. The V and J calls and the clone size are those of that table, but D and trimming were determined from the DNA. This sample lists approximately 100,000 clones; about 79% were detected once. Clones ranked in the top ten supply 3.5% to 5% of the sample.

Study-wide findings and limitations: For the cohort, immune exposure information was limited to CMV serostatus. The cohort was sequenced for TCR beta chains only, and without alpha or paired-chain data the features that could be detected were limited. According to the authors, the approach could potentially be generalized to other disease states and immunological phenotypes. The 87-base-pair reads could not distinguish some IMGT-functional V segments, including TRBV6-2 and TRBV6-3, so those segments were excluded. A cluster of highly shared sequence variants was judged likely to be a technical artifact of the sequencing pipeline. Roughly uniform sequencing depth across donors was assumed in presence/absence analyses, although this assumption may not hold. Because counts were too low, roughly 16 rarely observed V segments, including chromosome 9 orphons, were left out of the earlier analysis of 500 to 650 of the donors. In a later analysis, TCR association rates were found to vary across HLA loci, with the most associated TCRs seen for DRB1 alleles and the fewest for HLA-C alleles. A total of some 180 TCR beta chains were listed by the study as associated with cytomegalovirus. Because HLA typing was unavailable for some donors at each locus, only the typed subset was used in association tests. Strong co-occurrence of HLA alleles, especially DR and DQ, made assigning TCR associations to individual alleles difficult. V-gene and J-gene trimming of TCR beta chains was associated with a missense DCLRE1C variant in a later genetic analysis, and the association was replicated in an independent cohort. In a later analysis, HLA-associated TCR beta chains showed more clonal expansion and lower generation probabilities than non-associated chains that were equally common. Compared with the approximately 670-donor mean, donors in an Asian-associated ancestry cluster had fewer N-insertions in productive TCRs, according to a later genetic analysis. At a false discovery rate of 0.05, a later analysis linked 16,951 TCR beta sequences to specific HLA alleles. A later analysis reported that several top co-occurrence clusters appeared linked to parvovirus B19, influenza, CMV and Epstein-Barr virus. Across donors, most TCR sequences were observed very rarely, whereas some public TCRs were present in many individuals. According to a later analysis, most CMV-associated TCR beta chains appeared to be HLA-restricted, and the HLA associations seemed to be driven largely by CMV exposure. Correlated functional status among segregating V segments might be attributable to linkage disequilibrium, but an unknown experimental factor could not be ruled out. In an earlier analysis of about 600 of the donors, most TCR beta V segments appeared in productive rearrangements about 90% or about 30% of the time, broadly matching IMGT annotations. In both the original and validation cohorts, the classifier was reported to diagnose cytomegalovirus status with high specificity and sensitivity. A further reported finding was that TCR beta sequences accurately predicted the HLA-A and HLA-B alleles for most subjects in the first cohort. Three of the identified cytomegalovirus-associated TCR beta chains were confirmed in vitro to be specific for cytomegalovirus antigens.

The sequenced sample consisted of PBMCs. The sequence derives from a female donor in good health and CMV-seropositive. The sequence links TRBV5-1 to TRBJ2-7; TRBD1 is a weak D gene call, 6 bases matching. The CDR3 protein: CASSGPWDTLSYEQYF. DNA sequence: TGCGCCAGCAGCGGCCCCTGGGACACCCTATCCTACGAGCAGTACTTC.